The T cell receptor (beta chain) described here comes from a study of resident and recirculating memory T cells in vitiligo. Germline values: CDR1 MGHRA, CDR2 YSYEKL. Trimming left V 1 base short and J 5 bases short, with 15 bases between. The CDR3 contains 15 residues. Patients who had received treatment within the previous three months were excluded. Using immunoSEQ multiplex PCR, the repertoire was profiled, and TCRdb retains in-frame clones only, with some absent. The sample has around 70,000 clones, about nine tenths seen once. The material sequenced was blood. This TCR derives from a male donor with vitiligo. This chain uses TRBV4-1 with TRBJ2-7; D call uncertain. The CDR3 sequence: CASSQVGSRWDEQYF. The CDR3 region has the DNA TGCGCCAGCAGCCAAGTGGGCAGTCGTTGGGACGAGCAGTACTTC.